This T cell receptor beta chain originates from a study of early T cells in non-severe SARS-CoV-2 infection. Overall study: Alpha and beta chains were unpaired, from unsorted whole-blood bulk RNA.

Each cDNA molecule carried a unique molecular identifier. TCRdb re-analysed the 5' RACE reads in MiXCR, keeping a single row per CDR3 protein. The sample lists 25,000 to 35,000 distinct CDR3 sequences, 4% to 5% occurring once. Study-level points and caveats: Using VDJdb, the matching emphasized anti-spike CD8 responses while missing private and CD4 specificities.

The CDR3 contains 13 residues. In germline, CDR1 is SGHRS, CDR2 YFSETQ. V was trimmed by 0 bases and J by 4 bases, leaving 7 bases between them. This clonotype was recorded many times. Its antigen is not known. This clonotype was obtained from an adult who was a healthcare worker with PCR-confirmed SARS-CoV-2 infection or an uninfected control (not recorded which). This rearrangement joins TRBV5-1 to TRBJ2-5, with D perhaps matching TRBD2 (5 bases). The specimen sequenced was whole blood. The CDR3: CASSLASGETQYF. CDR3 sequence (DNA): TGCGCCAGCAGCTTGGCCAGCGGAGAGACCCAGTACTTC.